The 32 T cell receptor beta chains reported below all come from one sample, sequenced in a study of T cells expressing NK-cell markers (dated by TCRdb to the early 2020s). The library was obtained by 5' RACE. Instrument used: Illumina HiSeq 2000. After TCRdb reprocessed the reads, each CDR3 protein sequence was kept as one row, without DNA. The table of this sample itemizes 500,000 or so distinct CDR3 sequences. The top ten hold approximately 4% of the sample. Sample: blood T cells: a sorted CD56 or NKG2C T cell subset, CD4+ or CD8+ T cells, or bulk PBMC T cells (not recorded which). The receptor source for this set is a man aged 18 to 35 in good health. Donor details come from another sample of the same person, matched by shared clones.

The chain carries TRBV30 and TRBJ2-7; TCRdb's D call of TRBD1 is untestable without DNA. Per the germline V gene, CDR1 is GTSNPN and CDR2 is SVGIG (reference sequence). The CDR3 spans 14 residues. The CDR3 here is CAWAVQDRAYEQYF.

V usage is TRBV5-6 and J usage is TRBJ2-2; lacking DNA, the TRBD1 call made by TCRdb goes unchecked. Germline V gene data show CDR1 as SGHDT and CDR2 as YYEEEE. CDR3 size: 15 residues. CDR3 sequence: CASSFLGTGTGELFF.

This chain connects TRBV4-2 to TRBJ2-3; lacking DNA, the TRBD2 call made by TCRdb goes unchecked. This CDR3 comprises 15 residues. CDR1 is LGHNA, CDR2 YNFKEQ, per germline. CDR3 sequence: CASSPLATSTDTQYF.

This chain links TRBV4-2 with TRBJ2-3; the D call of TRBD2 rests on TCRdb alone, since no DNA is present to check it. CDR3 length: 15 residues. Germline CDR1 is LGHNA and CDR2 is YNFKEQ. The CDR3 here is CASSQDPRREDTQYF.

V is TRBV15 and J is TRBJ2-1; the TCRdb call, TRBD2, lacks DNA for checking. Germline values: CDR1 LNHNV, CDR2 YYDKDF (reference sequence). CDR3 size: 16 residues. The CDR3 here is CATSRGLTSGRNEQFF.

The chain combines TRBV24-1 with TRBJ2-1. Germline V gene data show CDR1 as KGHDR and CDR2 as SFDVKD. The CDR3 extends over 11 amino acids. The CDR3 loop is CATSDSSEQFF.

The V gene is TRBV10-3, the J gene TRBJ1-5; TCRdb reports TRBD1, a call that lacks DNA to check it against. Germline V gives CDR1 ENHRY, CDR2 SYGVKD. This CDR3 has 13 amino acids. This chain's CDR3 is CAATGGTHQPQHF.

The rearrangement joins TRBV11-2 to TRBJ1-5; TCRdb outputs TRBD1, but without DNA this stays unchecked. CDR1 and CDR2 from the germline V gene are SGHAT and FQNNGV. CDR3 length equals 15 residues. CDR3 residues: CASGQKDYSNQPQHF.

The chain links TRBV10-3 to TRBJ2-3; as DNA is missing, the TRBD1 call by TCRdb cannot be tested. Looked up from germline, CDR1 is ENHRY and CDR2 is SYGVKD. The CDR3 runs to 15 residues. The CDR3 sequence is CATRRTGGNTDTQYF.

The gene calls are TRBV7-2 and TRBJ2-7; the D call of TRBD1 rests on TCRdb alone, since no DNA is present to check it. The CDR3 contains 14 residues. Per the germline V gene, CDR1 is SGHTA and CDR2 is FQGNSA. The CDR3 spells CASSTLWSSGEQYF.

The rearrangement uses TRBV20-1 and TRBJ1-3. The CDR3 runs to 14 residues. The germline gives CDR1 DFQATT, CDR2 SNEGSKA (reference sequence). This CDR3 is CSALPARDGNTIYF.

The chain is built from TRBV29-1 and TRBJ2-5; TCRdb reports TRBD1, a call that lacks DNA to check it against. The germline V gene has CDR1 SQVTM and CDR2 ANQGSEA. There are 13 residues in the CDR3. The CDR3 loop is CSVERQQGETQYF.

The V and J genes are TRBV11-1 and TRBJ2-6; TCRdb outputs TRBD1, but without DNA this stays unchecked. The CDR3 totals 19 residues. CDR1 and CDR2 (germline): SGHAT, FQDESV (reference sequence). This CDR3 reads CASSLLTGTVFSGANVLTF.

The chain employs TRBV7-6 and TRBJ2-7; TCRdb's D call of TRBD1 is untestable without DNA. This CDR3 region has 15 residues. The germline V gene encodes CDR1 SGHVS and CDR2 FNYEAQ. CDR3 protein: CASSLGLAEGYEQYF.

The genes are TRBV10-2 and TRBJ1-3. This CDR3 is built from 14 residues. The germline CDR1 and CDR2 sequences are WSHSY and SAAADI. The CDR3 is CASSGGASGNTIYF.

This chain uses TRBV6-5 with TRBJ2-5; the TCRdb call, TRBD2, lacks DNA for checking. CDR1 MNHEY and CDR2 SVGAGI come from the germline V gene. This CDR3 comprises 18 residues. CDR3: CASSYRGTSGRLQETQYF.

The chain is built from TRBV6-5 and TRBJ1-2; the TCRdb D gene call, TRBD1, has no DNA to confirm it. Per the germline V gene, CDR1 is MNHEY and CDR2 is SVGAGI. This CDR3 region has 17 residues. The CDR3 loop is CASNTVPRGRTNYGYTF.

This chain connects TRBV11-2 to TRBJ2-5; no DNA is available, so the TRBD2 call from TCRdb remains unchecked. The V gene's germline CDR1 is SGHAT and CDR2 FQNNGV. The CDR3 is 15 residues long. The CDR3 loop reads CASSLAGTSKETQYF.

The gene calls are TRBV12-3 or TRBV12-4 and TRBJ1-2. The CDR3 runs to 13 residues. The CDR3 sequence is CASSSTGKDVYTF.

This chain connects TRBV27 to TRBJ2-7; the TRBD2 assignment by TCRdb is unverifiable without DNA. Per germline, CDR1 MNHEY and CDR2 SMNVEV (reference sequence). The CDR3 is 13 residues long. The chain's CDR3 is CASSPSSNYEQYF.

The chain is built from TRBV25-1 and TRBJ2-1; TCRdb's D call, TRBD1, is unchecked because there is no DNA. The CDR3 length is 13 residues. CDR1 is MGHDK and CDR2 is SYGVNS in the germline V gene. The CDR3 is CASSGQLGLGQFF.

The chain links TRBV28 to TRBJ2-3; absent DNA, TCRdb's TRBD1 call cannot be checked. CDR1 and CDR2 (germline): MDHEN, SYDVKM. The CDR3 consists of 16 residues. CDR3 sequence reads: CASSFNLTPGGDTQYF. Drawing the rest from reference TRBV28 and TRBJ2-3, the complete variable domain is DVKVTQSSRYLVKRTGEKVFLECVQDMDHENMFWYRQDPGLGLRLIYFSYDVKMKEKGDIPEGYSVSREKKERFSLILESASTNQTSMYLCASSFNLTPGGDTQYFGPGTRLTVL.

This chain joins TRBV28 and TRBJ1-4. The CDR3 consists of 14 residues. The V gene's germline CDR1 is MDHEN and CDR2 SYDVKM. CDR3: CASSPPSGTEKLFF.

This sequence joins TRBV6-2 or TRBV6-3 and TRBJ2-5; absent DNA, TCRdb's TRBD2 call cannot be checked. From germline, CDR1 is MNHEY and CDR2 SVGEGT. This CDR3 contains 20 residues. The chain's CDR3 is CASSYDRGGSPRERQETQYF.

The chain recombines TRBV11-2 with TRBJ2-7; lacking DNA, the TRBD2 call made by TCRdb goes unchecked. The CDR3 has 15 residues. Germline V gene data show CDR1 as SGHAT and CDR2 as FQNNGV. CDR3 in amino acids: CASSSVSVSSYEQYF.

The chain joins TRBV4-1 to TRBJ2-4; as DNA is missing, the TRBD1 call by TCRdb cannot be tested. CDR1 is MGHRA, CDR2 YSYEKL, per germline. The CDR3 consists of 14 residues. CDR3 region: CASSQDRGPNIQYF.

The chain has TRBV20-1 and TRBJ2-5; lacking DNA, the TRBD1 call made by TCRdb goes unchecked. The CDR3 totals 15 residues. In germline, CDR1 is DFQATT, CDR2 SNEGSKA (reference sequence). CDR3 amino acids: CSAREGRVLGETQYF.

The chain links TRBV21-1 to TRBJ2-1; lacking DNA, the TRBD1 call made by TCRdb goes unchecked. TRBV21-1 counts as a pseudogene. CDR3 size: 14 residues. The CDR3 loop is CASRQRNPQGKQFF.

The rearrangement links TRBV12-3 or TRBV12-4 to TRBJ2-7; TCRdb's D gene call, TRBD1, goes unchecked for lack of DNA. The CDR3 length is 16 residues. The CDR3 loop is CASSSTSQGRSYEQYF.

The chain couples TRBV29-1 to TRBJ2-1; TCRdb's assignment of TRBD1 cannot be checked, as there is no DNA. CDR1 and CDR2 (germline): SQVTM, ANQGSEA. CDR3 length: 15 residues. The CDR3 sequence: CSVEGGREYYNEQFF.

This rearrangement joins TRBV4-3 to TRBJ2-1. Germline loops: CDR1 LGHNA, CDR2 YSLEER. The CDR3 has 15 amino acids. CDR3 loop: CASSQEKADYNEQFF.

The genes are TRBV5-1 and TRBJ1-2; TCRdb's D call, TRBD1, is unchecked because there is no DNA. The CDR3 totals 15 residues. Germline V gene lookup returns CDR1 SGHRS and CDR2 YFSETQ. CDR3: CASSPGQPSNYGYTF.